The rows below give T cell receptor beta chains drawn from one sample of a study of CD8 T cells in Susac syndrome. TCRdb reprocessed the immunoSEQ multiplex PCR reads via MiXCR and lists one record per CDR3 protein. The sample has fewer than 80,000 distinct CDR3 sequences; approximately 95% are singletons. Sequenced sample: CD8+ T cells from PBMCs. The receptors were gathered from a human donor with Susac syndrome. Both conserved end residues are trimmed from each CDR3.

V: TRBV20-1
J: TRBJ2-7
CDR3: SARGQRREQY

V: TRBV4-1
J: TRBJ2-7
CDR3: ASSVNLVTGNEQY

V: TRBV3-1
J: TRBJ2-1
CDR3: ASSDGNNEQF

V: TRBV15
J: TRBJ2-3
CDR3: ATSGRLAGATDTQY

V: TRBV28
J: TRBJ1-5
CDR3: ASSFVRRSNQPQH

V: TRBV29-1
J: TRBJ2-3
CDR3: SVKGTDTQY

V: TRBV9
J: TRBJ2-5
CDR3: ASSLRGGTSARETQY

V: TRBV4-1
J: TRBJ1-1
CDR3: ASSQDLDTEAF

V: TRBV2
J: TRBJ1-2
CDR3: ASRDRVYGYT

V: TRBV7-9
J: TRBJ2-7
CDR3: ASSLVLGAESYEQY

V: TRBV7-9
J: TRBJ2-7
CDR3: ASSSYSTSSSYEQY

V: TRBV6-2/TRBV6-3
J: TRBJ2-1
CDR3: ASTSGQGGDEQF

V: TRBV4-3
J: TRBJ2-1
CDR3: ASSQASAAHNEQF

V: TRBV19
J: TRBJ1-2
CDR3: ASSGSYGYT

V: TRBV20-1
J: TRBJ2-7
CDR3: SASSGQTYEQY

V: TRBV12-5
J: TRBJ1-5
CDR3: ASGLAPNQPQH

V: TRBV29-1
J: TRBJ1-2
CDR3: SVDEYHYGYT

V: TRBV4-3
J: TRBJ1-4
CDR3: ASSPDRSTNKKLF

V: TRBV14
J: TRBJ1-2
CDR3: ASTNPGLNYGYT

V: TRBV7-9
J: TRBJ2-3
CDR3: ASSLPLGTDTQY

V: TRBV9
J: TRBJ2-5
CDR3: ASSDSGAQETQY

V: TRBV6-2/TRBV6-3
J: TRBJ1-5
CDR3: ASSYSKARTAGGRPQH

V: TRBV6-2/TRBV6-3
J: TRBJ2-7
CDR3: ASSFTSVEQY

V: TRBV9
J: TRBJ2-7
CDR3: ASSGDRLHPEQY

V: TRBV7-8
J: TRBJ2-1
CDR3: ASSLARYNEQF

V: TRBV2
J: TRBJ2-5
CDR3: ASSEDLDAGDQETQY

V: TRBV9
J: TRBJ2-5
CDR3: ASSPRQAFQETQY